What follows describes a single T cell receptor (beta chain). Its antigen is not identified. This specimen belongs to a study of cytomegalovirus exposure and HLA in healthy donors. Study-wide results and limits: In an earlier analysis, about 87% or about 30%: the productive usage of most TCR beta V segments.

PCR primers comprised 60 Vbeta and 13 Jbeta primers. Measured with immunoSEQ multiplex PCR; TCRdb has only the in-frame clones, and not every one. The sample shows almost 200,000 clones, more than 75% of them seen only once. The CDR3 covers 15 residues. The J segment lost 5 bases and the V segment lost 4 bases, leaving 7 bases of the junction unmatched. Germline CDR1 MGHRA, CDR2 YSYEKL. The sample comprised PBMCs. The receptor's source is a male donor in good health and CMV-seropositive. V usage is TRBV4-1 and J usage is TRBJ1-5; TRBD1 matches at 8 bases. CDR3 sequence: CASSRPDRVDQPQHF. Written as DNA, the CDR3 is TGCGCCAGCAGCCGGCCGGACAGGGTTGATCAGCCCCAGCATTTT.